The 18 T cell receptor beta chains below come from one sample, sequenced in a study of blood T cell repertoires in COVID-19. This table comes from immunoSEQ multiplex PCR, and its TCRdb copy is limited to in-frame clones, with some not included. The repertoire holds 200,000 to 250,000 clones, with about 90% as singletons. Sequenced sample: peripheral blood. The source of these receptors is a woman younger than 30 who had recovered from COVID-19.

This rearrangement joins TRBV30 to TRBJ1-1, with unresolved D. V lost 3 bases to trimming and J lost 3 bases, with 5 bases between them. Germline V gene data show CDR1 as GTSNPN and CDR2 as SVGIG (reference sequence). CDR3 length: 11 amino acids. The CDR3 bases are TGTGCCTGGAGAACTTACACTGAAGCTTTCTTT. As protein: CAWRTYTEAFF.

This clone occurred a few times. The CDR3, as DNA: TGTGCCAGCACCCGACAGCTCAATCAGCCCCAGCATTTT. Amino acid sequence: CASTRQLNQPQHF. The gene calls are TRBV12-3 or TRBV12-4 and TRBJ1-5; D may be TRBD1 (5 bases). The CDR3 is 13 amino acids. The V and J ends lost 7 bases and 3 bases respectively, with 10 bases between them.

J is TRBJ2-1 and V is TRBV7-6; tentative D call: TRBD2 (6 bases). V was cut by 3 bases and J by 4 bases, with 19 bases left in between. This CDR3 region has 17 residues. Germline V gene lookup returns CDR1 SGHVS and CDR2 FNYEAQ. CDR3 bases: TGTGCCAGCAGCTTTACCCTTTTGGCGGGAAAATACAATGAGCAGTTCTTC. Residues: CASSFTLLAGKYNEQFF.

The chain joins TRBV19 to TRBJ1-2; 7 nucleotides line up with TRBD1. CDR1 is LNHDA and CDR2 is SQIVND in the germline V gene (reference sequence). The V segment lost 5 bases and the J segment 4 bases; nucleotides outside the gene matches: 7. This CDR3 has 14 residues. CDR3: CASSQTGQVYGYTF. CDR3 DNA: TGTGCCAGTAGTCAAACCGGACAGGTCTATGGCTACACCTTC.

The genes are TRBV5-1 and TRBJ1-1; no definite D call. CDR3 length equals 15 residues. With 0 bases removed from V and 1 base from J, the gap between germline ends came to 10 bases. The V gene's germline CDR1 is SGHRS and CDR2 YFSETQ. The CDR3 reads CASSLATVSNTEAFF. In nucleotides, the CDR3 is TGCGCCAGCAGCTTGGCTACGGTGTCGAACACTGAAGCTTTCTTT.

As regards this clone: A much larger clone is a single base away; this may be a read error. This chain uses TRBV6-6 with TRBJ1-5; D is perhaps TRBD1 (5 bases). CDR1 MNHNY and CDR2 SVGAGI come from the germline V gene (reference sequence). The V and J ends lost 6 bases and 4 bases respectively, with 10 bases between them. This CDR3 has 13 residues. CDR3 sequence reads: CASSPDRNQPQHF. As DNA, the CDR3 is TGTGCCAGCAGCCCCGACAGAAATCAGCCCCAGCATTTT.

The CDR3 nucleotides are TGTGCCAGCAGTGCCAGGGGGCCTGGGGCCAACGTCCTGACTTTC. Its translation: CASSARGPGANVLTF. The J gene is TRBJ2-6, the V gene TRBV2; 8 bases match TRBD1. V shed 4 bases and J 2 bases; nucleotides not matched to a gene: 1. The CDR3 extends over 15 amino acids. Germline CDR1 and CDR2: SNHLY and FYNNEI.

The gene calls are TRBV15 and TRBJ2-1, with D maybe TRBD1 (6 bases). Trimming shortened V by 5 bases and J by 5 bases, and 16 bases separated the two germline ends. CDR1 is LNHNV, CDR2 YYDKDF, per germline (reference sequence). The CDR3 totals 15 residues. As DNA, the CDR3 is TGTGCCACCAGCCAGGTGGGCAGGGGAAACAATGAGCAGTTCTTC. Translated, it gives CATSQVGRGNNEQFF.

The chain links TRBV29-1 to TRBJ1-1; unclear D gene. The V gene's germline CDR1 is SQVTM and CDR2 ANQGSEA. Trimming stripped 4 bases from V and 0 bases from J, with 9 bases between. This CDR3 is built from 13 residues. The chain's CDR3 is CSVGQVLNTEAFF. CDR3 in DNA: TGCAGCGTTGGACAAGTATTGAACACTGAAGCTTTCTTT.

The chain combines TRBV10-3 with TRBJ1-3; D ambiguous. Trimming pared 4 bases from V and 0 bases from J, leaving 7 bases between. CDR3 length: 14 residues. Germline V gives CDR1 ENHRY, CDR2 SYGVKD. The CDR3 bases are TGTGCCATCAGTGCTGGGCGCTCTGGAAACACCATATATTTT. It is translated as CAISAGRSGNTIYF.

The chain uses TRBV5-5 and TRBJ1-2, with D perhaps TRBD1 (6 bases). Trimming pared 4 bases from V and 9 bases from J, leaving 22 bases between. The CDR3 runs to 15 residues. Germline CDR1 reads SGHKS; CDR2 reads YYEKEE (reference sequence). The CDR3 region has the DNA TGTGCCAGCAGCAGGGATGGGGGGGCGACCGGTCGCTACACCTTC. Translated, it gives CASSRDGGATGRYTF.

V and J are TRBV9 and TRBJ1-3; no reliable D call. V was cut by 1 base and J by 0 bases, with 5 bases left in between. The CDR3 extends over 14 amino acids. CDR1 and CDR2 (germline): SGDLS, YYNGEE. The CDR3 sequence is CASSVRSSGNTIYF. The CDR3 coding sequence is TGTGCCAGCAGCGTAAGGAGCTCTGGAAACACCATATATTTT.

About this clone itself: Other nucleotide sequences from this sample produce the same CDR3. This chain uses TRBV14 with TRBJ2-3; D unclear. V lost 0 bases, J lost 3 bases, and 4 bases lay in between. The CDR3 consists of 13 residues. Germline-derived CDR1 and CDR2 are SGHDN and FVKESK. CDR3 amino acids: CASSQDLTDTQYF. DNA for the CDR3: TGTGCCAGCAGCCAAGACCTTACAGATACGCAGTATTTT.

V gene TRBV28 combines with J gene TRBJ1-2; perhaps TRBD1 as D (6 bases). The CDR3 sequence is 18 residues long. V lost 6 bases, J lost 5 bases, and 28 bases lay in between. CDR1 and CDR2 from the germline V gene are MDHEN and SYDVKM. The CDR3 nucleotides read TGTGCCAGCAGGGGTTTTTACCGTGAGGGGGGGCGTGGGTATGGCTACACCTTC. It yields the protein CASRGFYREGGRGYGYTF.

The chain employs TRBV6-1 and TRBJ2-7; 11 bases are shared with TRBD2. V gave up 8 bases and J gave up 7 bases; unmatched junction bases: 10. Germline values: CDR1 MNHNS, CDR2 SASEGT. This CDR3 is 14 amino acids long. The CDR3 DNA follows: TGTGCCAGCCCTCCGGGACTAGCGGCATGTGAGCAGTACTTC. Protein: CASPPGLAACEQYF.

The J gene is TRBJ2-3, the V gene TRBV6-4; 7 bases are shared with TRBD2. CDR1 MRHNA and CDR2 SNTAGT come from the germline V gene. V lost 0 bases to trimming and J lost 5 bases; unmatched junction nucleotides: 8. The CDR3 runs to 16 residues. CDR3 amino acids: CASSDSRGRCIDTQYF. The CDR3 DNA follows: TGTGCCAGCAGTGACTCACGCGGGAGATGCATAGATACGCAGTATTTT.

The chain has TRBV6-5 and TRBJ1-1; TRBD1 aligns across 7 bases. Germline CDR1 is MNHEY and CDR2 is SVGAGI. The V gene end was trimmed by 6 bases and the J gene end by 6 bases; junction bases not matched to a gene: 13. This CDR3 comprises 15 residues. CDR3 in amino acids: CASSVDRVGGPEAFF. CDR3 DNA sequence: TGTGCCAGCAGCGTCGACAGGGTCGGAGGCCCTGAAGCTTTCTTT.

The V call is TRBV9, the J call TRBJ2-7, with 7 positions matching TRBD2. V gave up 1 base and J gave up 0 bases; unmatched junction bases: 7. The germline V gene encodes CDR1 SGDLS and CDR2 YYNGEE. The CDR3 loop spans 16 amino acids. The CDR3 bases are TGTGCCAGCAGCGTATCGGATTCTAGCGGCTCCTACGAGCAGTACTTC. Encoded protein: CASSVSDSSGSYEQYF.